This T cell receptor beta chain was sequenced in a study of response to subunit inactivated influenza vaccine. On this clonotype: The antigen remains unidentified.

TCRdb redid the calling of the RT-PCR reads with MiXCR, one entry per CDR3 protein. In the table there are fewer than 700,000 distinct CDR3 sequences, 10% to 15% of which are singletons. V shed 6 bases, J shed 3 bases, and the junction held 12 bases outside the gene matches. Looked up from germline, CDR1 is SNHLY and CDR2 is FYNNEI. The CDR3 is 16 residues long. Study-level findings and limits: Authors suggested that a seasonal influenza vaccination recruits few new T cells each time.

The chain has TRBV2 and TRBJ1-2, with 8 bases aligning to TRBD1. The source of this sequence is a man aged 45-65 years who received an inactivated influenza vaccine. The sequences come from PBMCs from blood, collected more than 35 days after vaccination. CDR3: CASRERTGLRYYGYTF. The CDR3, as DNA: TGTGCCAGCAGAGAACGGACAGGGCTGCGTTACTATGGCTACACCTTC.